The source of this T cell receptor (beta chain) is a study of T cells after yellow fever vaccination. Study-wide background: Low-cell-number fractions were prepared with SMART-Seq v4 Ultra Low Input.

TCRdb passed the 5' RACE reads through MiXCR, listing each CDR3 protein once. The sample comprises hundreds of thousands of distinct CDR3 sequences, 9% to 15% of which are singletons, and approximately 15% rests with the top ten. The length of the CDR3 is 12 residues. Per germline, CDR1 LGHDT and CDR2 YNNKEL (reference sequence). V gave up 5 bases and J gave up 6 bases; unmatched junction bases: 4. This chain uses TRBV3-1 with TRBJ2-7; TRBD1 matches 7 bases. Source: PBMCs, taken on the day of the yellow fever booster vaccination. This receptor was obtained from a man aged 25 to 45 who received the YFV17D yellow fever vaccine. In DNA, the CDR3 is TGTGCCAGCAGCTTTAACAGGGGCGAGCAGTACTTC. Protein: CASSFNRGEQYF.